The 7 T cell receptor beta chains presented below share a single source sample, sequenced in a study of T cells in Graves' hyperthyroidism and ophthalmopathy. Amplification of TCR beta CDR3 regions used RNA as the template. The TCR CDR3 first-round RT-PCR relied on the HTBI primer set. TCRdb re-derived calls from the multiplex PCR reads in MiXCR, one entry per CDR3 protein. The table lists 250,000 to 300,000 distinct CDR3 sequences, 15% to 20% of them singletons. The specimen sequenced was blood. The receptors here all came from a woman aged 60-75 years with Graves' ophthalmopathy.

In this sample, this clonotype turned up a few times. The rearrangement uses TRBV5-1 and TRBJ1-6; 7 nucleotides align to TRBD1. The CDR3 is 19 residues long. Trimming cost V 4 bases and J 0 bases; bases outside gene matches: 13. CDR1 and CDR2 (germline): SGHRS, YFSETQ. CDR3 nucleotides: TGCGCCAGCAGCGTATACGGACAGGTGGAGAGCTCCTATAATTCACCCCTCCACTTT. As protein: CASSVYGQVESSYNSPLHF.

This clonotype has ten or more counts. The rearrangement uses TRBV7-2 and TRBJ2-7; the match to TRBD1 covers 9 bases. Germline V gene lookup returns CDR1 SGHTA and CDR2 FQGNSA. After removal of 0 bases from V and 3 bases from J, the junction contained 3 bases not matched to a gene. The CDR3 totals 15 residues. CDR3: CASSLAGTGFYEQYF. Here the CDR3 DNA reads TGTGCCAGCAGCTTAGCGGGGACAGGGTTCTACGAGCAGTACTTC.

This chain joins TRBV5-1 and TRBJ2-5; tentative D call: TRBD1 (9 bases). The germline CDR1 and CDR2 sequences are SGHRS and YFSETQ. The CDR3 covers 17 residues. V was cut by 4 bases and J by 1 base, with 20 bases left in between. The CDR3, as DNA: TGCGCCAGCAGCCCGGGAGGGACAGGGAGGCTCCAAGAGACCCAGTACTTC. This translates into CASSPGGTGRLQETQYF.

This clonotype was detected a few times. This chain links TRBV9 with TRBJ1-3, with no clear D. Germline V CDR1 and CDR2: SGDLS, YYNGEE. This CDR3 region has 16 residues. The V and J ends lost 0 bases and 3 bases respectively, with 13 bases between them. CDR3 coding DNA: TGTGCCAGCAGCGTAGCTCCCCGGGGAGGTGGAAACACCATATATTTT. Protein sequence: CASSVAPRGGGNTIYF.

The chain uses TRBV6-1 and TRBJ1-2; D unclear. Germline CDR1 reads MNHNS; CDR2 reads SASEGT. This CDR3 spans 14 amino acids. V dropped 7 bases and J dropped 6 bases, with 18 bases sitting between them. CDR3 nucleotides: TGTGCCAGCATGAGATCAGGATTGATGGATGGCTACACCTTC. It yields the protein CASMRSGLMDGYTF.

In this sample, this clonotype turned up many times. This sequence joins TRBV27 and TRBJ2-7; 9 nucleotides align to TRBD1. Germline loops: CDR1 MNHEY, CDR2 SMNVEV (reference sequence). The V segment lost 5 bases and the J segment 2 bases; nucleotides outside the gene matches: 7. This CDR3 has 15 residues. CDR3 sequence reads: CASSHGTGSTYEQYF. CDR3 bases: TGTGCCAGCAGTCACGGGACAGGGTCAACCTACGAGCAGTACTTC.

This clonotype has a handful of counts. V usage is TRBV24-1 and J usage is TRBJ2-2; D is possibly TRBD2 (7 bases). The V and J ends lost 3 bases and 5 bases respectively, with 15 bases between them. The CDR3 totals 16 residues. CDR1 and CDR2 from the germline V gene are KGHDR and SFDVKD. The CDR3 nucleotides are TGTGCCACCAGTGATGGGGGGGGCCGGGGGACCGGGGAGCTGTTTTTT. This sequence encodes CATSDGGGRGTGELFF.